This T cell receptor (beta chain) was identified in a study of cytomegalovirus exposure and HLA in healthy donors. Notes on the study in general: Diagnosis of cytomegalovirus status made by the classifier reportedly showed high specificity and sensitivity.

Primers for the PCR totalled 60 Vbeta and 13 Jbeta. Profiling relied on immunoSEQ multiplex PCR, and the TCRdb table lists in-frame clones only, not all of them. Here the sample spans some 200,000 clones, about four fifths being singletons. Turning to this clone: Its antigen is still unknown.

Germline CDR1 reads MNHNY; CDR2 reads SVGAGI (reference sequence). The length of the CDR3 is 12 residues. Trimming stripped 0 bases from V and 9 bases from J, with 8 bases between. The receptor was derived from a girl aged 5-17 years in good health and CMV-seropositive. Material for sequencing was PBMCs. The chain is built from TRBV6-6 and TRBJ2-5; D not resolved. The CDR3 DNA reads as TGTGCCAGCAGTTACTCGATCCAGGCCCAGTACTTC. Translated: CASSYSIQAQYF.